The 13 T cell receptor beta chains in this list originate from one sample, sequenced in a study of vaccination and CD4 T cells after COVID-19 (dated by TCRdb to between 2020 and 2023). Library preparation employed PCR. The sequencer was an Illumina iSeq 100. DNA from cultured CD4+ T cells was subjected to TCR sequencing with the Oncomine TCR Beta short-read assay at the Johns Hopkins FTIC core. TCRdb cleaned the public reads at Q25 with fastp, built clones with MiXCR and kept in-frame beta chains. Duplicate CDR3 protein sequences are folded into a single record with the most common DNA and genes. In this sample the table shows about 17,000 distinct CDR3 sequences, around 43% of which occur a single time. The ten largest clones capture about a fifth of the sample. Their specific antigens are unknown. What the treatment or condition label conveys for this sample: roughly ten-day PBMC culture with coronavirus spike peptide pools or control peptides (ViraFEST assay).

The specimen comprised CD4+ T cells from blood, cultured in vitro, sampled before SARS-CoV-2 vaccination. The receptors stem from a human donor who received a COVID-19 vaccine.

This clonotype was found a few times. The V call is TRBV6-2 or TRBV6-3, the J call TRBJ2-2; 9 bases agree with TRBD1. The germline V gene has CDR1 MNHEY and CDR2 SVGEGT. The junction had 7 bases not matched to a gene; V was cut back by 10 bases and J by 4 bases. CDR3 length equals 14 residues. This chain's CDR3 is CATEQGALTGELFF. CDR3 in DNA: TGTGCCACCGAACAGGGGGCACTCACCGGGGAGCTGTTTTTT.

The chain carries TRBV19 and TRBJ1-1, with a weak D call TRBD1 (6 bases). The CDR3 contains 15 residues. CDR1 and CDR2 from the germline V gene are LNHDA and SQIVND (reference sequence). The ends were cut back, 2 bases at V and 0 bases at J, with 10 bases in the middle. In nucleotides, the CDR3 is TGTGCCAGTAGTATAAGGGGGACTCTGAACACTGAAGCTTTCTTT. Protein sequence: CASSIRGTLNTEAFF.

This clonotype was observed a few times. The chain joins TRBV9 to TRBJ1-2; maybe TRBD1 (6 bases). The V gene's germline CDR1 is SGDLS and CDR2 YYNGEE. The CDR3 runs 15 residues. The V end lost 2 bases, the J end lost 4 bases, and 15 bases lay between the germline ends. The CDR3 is CASSVTGNSGYGYTF. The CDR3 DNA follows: TGTGCCAGCAGCGTTACAGGGAACAGTGGCTATGGCTACACCTTC.

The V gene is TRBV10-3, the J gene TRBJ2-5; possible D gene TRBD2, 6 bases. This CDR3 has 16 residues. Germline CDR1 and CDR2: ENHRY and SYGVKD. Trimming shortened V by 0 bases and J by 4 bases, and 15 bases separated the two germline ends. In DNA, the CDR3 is TGTGCCATCAGTGAGTCCAAACTGGTCGGGAGAGAGACCCAGTACTTC. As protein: CAISESKLVGRETQYF.

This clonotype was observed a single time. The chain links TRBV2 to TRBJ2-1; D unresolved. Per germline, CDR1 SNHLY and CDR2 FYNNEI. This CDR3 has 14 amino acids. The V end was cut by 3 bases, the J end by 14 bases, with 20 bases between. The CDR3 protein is CASSELEWAGDKFF. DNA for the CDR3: TGTGCCAGCAGTGAGCTGGAGTGGGCAGGTGATAAGTTCTTC. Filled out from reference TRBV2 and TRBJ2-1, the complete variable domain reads EPEVTQTPSHQVTQMGQEVILRCVPISNHLYFYWYRQILGQKVEFLVSFYNNEISEKSEIFDDQFSVERPDGSNFTLKIRSTKLEDSAMYFCASSELEWAGDKFFGPGTRLTVL.

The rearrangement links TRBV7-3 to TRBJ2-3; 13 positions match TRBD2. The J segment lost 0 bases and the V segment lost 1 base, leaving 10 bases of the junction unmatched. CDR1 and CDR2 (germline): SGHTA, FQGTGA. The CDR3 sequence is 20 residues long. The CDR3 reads CASSLRLAGGQAPSTDTQYF. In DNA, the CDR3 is TGTGCCAGCAGCTTAAGACTAGCGGGGGGCCAAGCCCCTAGCACAGATACGCAGTATTTT. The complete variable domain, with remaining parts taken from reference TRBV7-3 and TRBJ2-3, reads GAGVSQTPSNKVTEKGKYVELRCDPISGHTALYWYRQSLGQGPEFLIYFQGTGAADDSGLPNDRFFAVRPEGSVSTLKIQRTERGDSAVYLCASSLRLAGGQAPSTDTQYFGPGTRLTVL.

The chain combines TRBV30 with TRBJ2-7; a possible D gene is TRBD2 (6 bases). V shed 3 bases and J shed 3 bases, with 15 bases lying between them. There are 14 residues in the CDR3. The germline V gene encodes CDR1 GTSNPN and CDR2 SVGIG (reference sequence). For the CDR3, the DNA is TGTGCCTGGAGAGTTCCCCGGCGGGACTACGAGCAGTACTTC. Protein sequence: CAWRVPRRDYEQYF. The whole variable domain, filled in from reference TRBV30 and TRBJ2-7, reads SQTIHQWPATLVQPVGSPLSLECTVEGTSNPNLYWYRQAAGRGLQLLFYSVGIGQISSEVPQNLSASRPQDRQFILSSKKLLLSDSGFYLCAWRVPRRDYEQYFGPGTRLTVT.

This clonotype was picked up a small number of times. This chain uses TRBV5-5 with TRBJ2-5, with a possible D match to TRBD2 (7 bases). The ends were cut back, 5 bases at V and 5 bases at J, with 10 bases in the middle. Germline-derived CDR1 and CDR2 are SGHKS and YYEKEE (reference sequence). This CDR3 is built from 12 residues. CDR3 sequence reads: CASSRGGETQYF. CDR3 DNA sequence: TGTGCCAGCAGTAGGGGGGGGGAGACCCAGTACTTC.

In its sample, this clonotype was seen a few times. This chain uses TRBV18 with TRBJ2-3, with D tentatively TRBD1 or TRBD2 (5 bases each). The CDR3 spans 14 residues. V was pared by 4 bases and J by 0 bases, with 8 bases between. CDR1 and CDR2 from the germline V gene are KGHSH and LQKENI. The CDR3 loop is CASSLRGSTDTQYF. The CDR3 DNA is TGTGCCAGCTCACTGAGGGGTAGCACAGATACGCAGTATTTT. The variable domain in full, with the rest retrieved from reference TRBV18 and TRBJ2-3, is NAGVMQNPRHLVRRRGQEARLRCSPMKGHSHVYWYRQLPEEGLKFMVYLQKENIIDESGMPKERFSAEFPKEGPSILRIQQVVRGDSAAYFCASSLRGSTDTQYFGPGTRLTVL.

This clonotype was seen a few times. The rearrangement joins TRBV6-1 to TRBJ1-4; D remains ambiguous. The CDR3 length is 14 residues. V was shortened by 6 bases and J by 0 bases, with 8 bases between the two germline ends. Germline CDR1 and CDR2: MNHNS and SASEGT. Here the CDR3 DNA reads TGTGCCAGCAGCCGGACCGCAACTAATGAAAAACTGTTTTTT. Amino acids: CASSRTATNEKLFF.

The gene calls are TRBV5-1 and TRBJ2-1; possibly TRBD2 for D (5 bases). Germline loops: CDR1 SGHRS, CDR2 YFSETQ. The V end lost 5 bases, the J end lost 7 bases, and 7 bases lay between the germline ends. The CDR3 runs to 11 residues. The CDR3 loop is CASRSGNEQFF. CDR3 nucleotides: TGCGCCAGCAGGTCGGGAAATGAGCAGTTCTTC.

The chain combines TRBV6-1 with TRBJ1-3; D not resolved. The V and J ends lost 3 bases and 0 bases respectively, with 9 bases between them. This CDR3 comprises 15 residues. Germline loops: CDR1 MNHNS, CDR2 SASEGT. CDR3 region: CASSDRTRSGNTIYF. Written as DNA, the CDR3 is TGTGCCAGCAGTGACCGGACTCGCTCTGGAAACACCATATATTTT.

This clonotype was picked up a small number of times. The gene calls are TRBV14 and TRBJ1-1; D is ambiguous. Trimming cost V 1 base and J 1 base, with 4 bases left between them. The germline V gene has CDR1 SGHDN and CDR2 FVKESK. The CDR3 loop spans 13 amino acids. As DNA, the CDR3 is TGTGCCAGCAGCCAAGGCGGGAACACTGAAGCTTTCTTT. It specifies CASSQGGNTEAFF. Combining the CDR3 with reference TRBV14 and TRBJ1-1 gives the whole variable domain EAGVTQFPSHSVIEKGQTVTLRCDPISGHDNLYWYRRVMGKEIKFLLHFVKESKQDESGMPNNRFLAERTGGTYSTLKVQPAELEDSGVYFCASSQGGNTEAFFGQGTRLTVV.